Following are 28 T cell receptor beta chains from one sample sequenced in a study of T cell responses to AZD1222 COVID-19 vaccine. Method: immunoSEQ multiplex PCR; TCRdb's copy keeps in-frame clones and lacks some. The sample lists 150,000 to 200,000 clones, 90% occurring once. This sample comprised peripheral blood, obtained on day 0 of AZD1222 vaccination. The receptor source for this set is an adult in good health.

The chain links TRBV5-6 to TRBJ1-1; D is uncertain. V was cut by 1 base and J by 1 base, with 5 bases left in between. The germline gives CDR1 SGHDT, CDR2 YYEEEE. The CDR3 is made up of 13 amino acids. CDR3 nucleotides: TGTGCCAGCAGCTTGATGGGGAACACTGAAGCTTTCTTT. This translates into CASSLMGNTEAFF.

The rearrangement links TRBV9 to TRBJ1-1; D ambiguous. CDR3 length: 14 amino acids. Trimming took 0 bases from V and 1 from J, leaving 7 bases between them. In germline, CDR1 is SGDLS, CDR2 YYNGEE. CDR3 region: CASSVDLSNTEAFF. As DNA, the CDR3 is TGTGCCAGCAGCGTAGATTTGTCGAACACTGAAGCTTTCTTT. Supplemented by reference TRBV9 and TRBJ1-1, the full variable domain reads DSGVTQTPKHLITATGQRVTLRCSPRSGDLSVYWYQQSLDQGLQFLIQYYNGEERAKGNILERFSAQQFPDLHSELNLSSLELGDSALYFCASSVDLSNTEAFFGQGTRLTVV.

This chain connects TRBV4-3 to TRBJ2-5; 12 bases are a match to TRBD2. V lost 0 bases to trimming and J lost 5 bases; unmatched junction nucleotides: 10. Germline V gene lookup returns CDR1 LGHNA and CDR2 YSLEER. The CDR3 extends over 18 amino acids. The chain's CDR3 is CASSQETSGGRGRETQYF. Here the CDR3 DNA reads TGCGCCAGCAGCCAAGAGACTAGCGGGGGACGTGGGAGGGAGACCCAGTACTTC.

The chain couples TRBV28 to TRBJ1-5, with 12 positions matching TRBD1. Trimming removed 6 bases from V and 6 bases from J; junction bases left unmatched: 6. Germline lookup yields CDR1 MDHEN and CDR2 SYDVKM. The CDR3 length is 15 residues. The CDR3 is CASSPGQGAAQPQHF. CDR3 DNA: TGTGCCAGCAGCCCGGGACAGGGGGCAGCTCAGCCCCAGCATTTT.

In regard to this clone: Other nucleotide sequences in the sample specify the same CDR3. The chain combines TRBV29-1 with TRBJ1-5; possible D gene TRBD1, 5 bases. Germline V lookup: CDR1 SQVTM, CDR2 ANQGSEA. V was clipped by 4 bases and J by 4 bases, with 8 bases between them. CDR3 length: 12 amino acids. The CDR3 loop is CSVVQGNQPQHF. CDR3 DNA sequence: TGCAGCGTTGTCCAGGGAAATCAGCCCCAGCATTTT. The variable domain in full, completed from reference TRBV29-1 and TRBJ1-5, reads SAVISQKPSRDICQRGTSLTIQCQVDSQVTMMFWYRQQPGQSLTLIATANQGSEATYESGFVIDKFPISRPNLTFSTLTVSNMSPEDSSIYLCSVVQGNQPQHFGDGTRLSIL.

The chain couples TRBV12-3 or TRBV12-4 to TRBJ1-5, with a possible D match to TRBD1 (5 bases). V dropped 6 bases and J dropped 7 bases, with 13 bases sitting between them. The length of the CDR3 is 13 residues. The CDR3 nucleotides read TGTGCCAGCAGAAGACAGCTTGGCCAGCCCCAGCATTTT. It codes for CASRRQLGQPQHF.

The V gene is TRBV4-3, the J gene TRBJ1-2; perhaps TRBD1 as D (6 bases). In germline, CDR1 is LGHNA, CDR2 YSLEER. The germline V and J ends were trimmed by 0 bases and 5 bases, with 16 bases remaining between them. The CDR3 covers 16 residues. The CDR3 protein is CASSQDLKQGVYGYTF. CDR3 nucleotide sequence: TGCGCCAGCAGCCAAGATCTAAAACAGGGTGTGTATGGCTACACCTTC.

This clone was counted only a few times. The chain has TRBV6-5 and TRBJ1-1; no definite D call. The CDR3 consists of 14 residues. Trimming cost V 6 bases and J 4 bases, with 15 bases left between them. Germline V gene lookup returns CDR1 MNHEY and CDR2 SVGAGI. CDR3 sequence (DNA): TGTGCCAGCAGCGCGTCCTGGGATGGCACTGAAGCTTTCTTT. It is translated as CASSASWDGTEAFF.

The chain has TRBV7-9 and TRBJ2-7, with D possibly TRBD2 on 5 matching bases. There are 12 residues in the CDR3. V was clipped by 4 bases and J by 6 bases, with 10 bases between them. Germline V lookup: CDR1 SEHNR, CDR2 FQNEAQ (reference sequence). The CDR3 DNA is TGTGCCAGCAGCTCCGGGATCCGCGAGCAGTACTTC. Translating gives CASSSGIREQYF. The whole variable domain, remainder taken from reference TRBV7-9 and TRBJ2-7, is DTGVSQNPRHKITKRGQNVTFRCDPISEHNRLYWYRQTLGQGPEFLTYFQNEAQLEKSRLLSDRFSAERPKGSFSTLEIQRTEQGDSAMYLCASSSGIREQYFGPGTRLTVT.

The rearrangement joins TRBV19 to TRBJ1-2; no clear D. The CDR3 extends over 15 amino acids. Trimming shortened V by 1 base and J by 4 bases, and 13 bases separated the two germline ends. Germline CDR1 is LNHDA and CDR2 is SQIVND (reference sequence). CDR3 region: CASSIVPTEPYGYTF. As DNA, the CDR3 is TGTGCCAGTAGTATAGTCCCGACGGAGCCCTATGGCTACACCTTC.

The rearrangement uses TRBV3-1 (or the pseudogene TRBV3-2) and TRBJ1-6, with a weak D call TRBD1 (5 bases). Trimming took 0 bases from V and 8 from J, leaving 14 bases between them. This CDR3 is 16 amino acids long. Looked up from germline, CDR1 is LGHDT and CDR2 is YNNKEL (reference sequence). CDR3 in amino acids: CASSQDLGRVHSPLHF. The CDR3 bases are TGTGCCAGCAGCCAAGATCTAGGCAGGGTGCATTCACCCCTCCACTTT.

The chain uses TRBV25-1 and TRBJ2-3, with a tentative D call TRBD2 (6 bases). The CDR3 runs to 11 residues. CDR1 and CDR2 from the germline V gene are MGHDK and SYGVNS. The ends were cut back, 10 bases at V and 12 bases at J, with 17 bases in the middle. The CDR3 bases are TGTGCCACCCCGCACGAGGAGGGTCAGTATTTT. Amino acids: CATPHEEGQYF.

The rearrangement links TRBV28 to TRBJ2-4; 12 bases line up with TRBD2. CDR3 size: 16 residues. The germline V gene has CDR1 MDHEN and CDR2 SYDVKM. With 7 bases clipped from V and 4 bases from J, the junction kept 8 bases outside the gene matches. The CDR3 protein is CASISGGLAGKNIQYF. CDR3 bases: TGTGCCAGCATCTCCGGCGGACTAGCGGGGAAAAACATTCAGTACTTC.

The rearrangement uses TRBV7-2 and TRBJ1-2; D is ambiguous. The CDR3 spans 15 residues. V was pared by 1 base and J by 0 bases, with 9 bases between. The germline V gene has CDR1 SGHTA and CDR2 FQGNSA. The CDR3 DNA reads as TGTGCCAGCAGCTTAGTTGACACGACTAACTATGGCTACACCTTC. Its translation is CASSLVDTTNYGYTF.

The chain joins TRBV24-1 to TRBJ2-7; D is undetermined. CDR1 KGHDR and CDR2 SFDVKD come from the germline V gene. V lost 4 bases and J lost 7, with 13 bases in between. This CDR3 region has 13 residues. For the CDR3, the DNA is TGTGCCACCAGTGACTTGGACCTTACTGAGCAGTACTTC. Translating it yields CATSDLDLTEQYF.

The V gene is TRBV27, the J gene TRBJ1-2; D is perhaps TRBD1 (6 bases). The CDR3 length is 12 residues. Germline CDR1 reads MNHEY; CDR2 reads SMNVEV (reference sequence). With 4 bases removed from V and 3 bases from J, the gap between germline ends came to 6 bases. CDR3 nucleotides: TGTGCCAGCAGTTCAGGGGACTATGGCTACACCTTC. This sequence encodes CASSSGDYGYTF.

This clone appeared a single time. The V gene is TRBV4-1, the J gene TRBJ2-7; D gene uncertain. Trimming took off 1 base at V and 2 bases at J, with 18 bases between the two ends. The germline gives CDR1 MGHRA, CDR2 YSYEKL. This CDR3 is 17 amino acids long. CDR3 DNA: TGCGCCAGCAGCCAAGTGATCTACAACAGAGACCCCTACGAGCAGTACTTC. Translation: CASSQVIYNRDPYEQYF.

The rearrangement links TRBV6-5 to TRBJ2-1, with 9 bases matching TRBD1. CDR3 length: 11 amino acids. Trimming removed 6 bases from V and 14 bases from J; junction bases left unmatched: 5. Germline CDR1 MNHEY, CDR2 SVGAGI. CDR3 nucleotides: TGTGCCAGCAGCTTGGGACAGGGAGAGTTCTTC. As protein: CASSLGQGEFF.

The chain joins TRBV4-1 to TRBJ1-1; D remains unclear. Germline V gives CDR1 MGHRA, CDR2 YSYEKL. Between the trimmed V and J ends, which lost 1 base and 0 bases, there was a span of 12 bases. The CDR3 is 16 residues long. CDR3 sequence: CASSQALASMNTEAFF. The CDR3 DNA sequence: TGCGCCAGCAGCCAAGCGCTGGCTTCCATGAACACTGAAGCTTTCTTT.

The genes are TRBV20-1 and TRBJ1-2; D unresolved. Per germline, CDR1 DFQATT and CDR2 SNEGSKA (reference sequence). This CDR3 comprises 11 residues. Trimming pared 3 bases from V and 4 bases from J, leaving 6 bases between. The CDR3 region has the DNA TGCAGTGCTAGCGCAGCCTATGGCTACACCTTC. It is translated as CSASAAYGYTF.

The CDR3 DNA follows: TGTGCCAGCAGTGAAATCGGTACCTACGAGCAGTACTTC. This gives the protein CASSEIGTYEQYF. The chain recombines TRBV6-1 with TRBJ2-7; D call uncertain. V was cut by 2 bases and J by 2 bases, with 7 bases left in between. Germline V CDR1 and CDR2: MNHNS, SASEGT. The CDR3 consists of 13 residues.

The chain carries TRBV5-1 and TRBJ1-5, with D unresolved. V lost 0 bases, J lost 6 bases, and 10 bases lay in between. The CDR3 consists of 14 residues. Germline V gene sequence: CDR1 SGHRS, CDR2 YFSETQ. This CDR3 is CASSLASGGQPQHF. CDR3 in DNA: TGCGCCAGCAGCTTGGCCTCGGGAGGTCAGCCCCAGCATTTT.

The chain combines TRBV4-1 with TRBJ2-1; perhaps D is TRBD1 or TRBD2 (6 bases each). Germline loops: CDR1 MGHRA, CDR2 YSYEKL. V lost 0 bases to trimming and J lost 8 bases, with 11 bases between them. The CDR3 runs 14 residues. CDR3 amino acids: CASSQDERGDEQFF. Written as DNA, the CDR3 is TGCGCCAGCAGCCAAGATGAGAGGGGGGATGAGCAGTTCTTC.

The V call is TRBV12-3 or TRBV12-4, the J call TRBJ1-2, with D perhaps matching TRBD1 (6 bases). Deletions cut 5 bases from V and 5 bases from J, with 9 bases between. The CDR3 extends over 12 amino acids. The CDR3 DNA reads as TGTGCCAGCAGTGCAGGACAGTATGGCTACACCTTC. Its protein is CASSAGQYGYTF.

V gene TRBV14 combines with J gene TRBJ2-5; D is undetermined. The V gene's germline CDR1 is SGHDN and CDR2 FVKESK. The CDR3 extends over 15 amino acids. Trimming removed 0 bases at V and 5 bases at J, with 13 bases between. This chain's CDR3 is CASSQDSKGKETQYF. The CDR3 bases are TGTGCCAGCAGCCAAGATTCGAAAGGGAAGGAGACCCAGTACTTC.

V usage is TRBV28 and J usage is TRBJ2-1; no clear D. Germline V lookup: CDR1 MDHEN, CDR2 SYDVKM. This CDR3 contains 12 residues. V was cut by 4 bases and J by 5 bases, with 6 bases left in between. The CDR3 coding sequence is TGTGCCAGCAGTTCCTATAACAATGAGCAGTTCTTC. It specifies CASSSYNNEQFF.

The J gene is TRBJ1-5, the V gene TRBV28, with D uncertain. Germline values: CDR1 MDHEN, CDR2 SYDVKM. V lost 8 bases, J lost 0 bases, and 8 bases lay in between. This CDR3 is built from 13 residues. The CDR3 is CASQVNSNQPQHF. Written as DNA, the CDR3 is TGTGCCAGCCAGGTCAATAGCAATCAGCCCCAGCATTTT.

The chain links TRBV11-2 to TRBJ2-7; 12 positions match TRBD2. Germline-derived CDR1 and CDR2 are SGHAT and FQNNGV. This CDR3 is 17 amino acids long. J gave up 4 bases and V 3 bases, and 10 bases lay outside the gene matches. The CDR3 loop reads CASSFLAGGPPRYEQYF. CDR3 nucleotide sequence: TGTGCCAGCAGCTTTCTAGCGGGGGGGCCCCCCCGTTACGAGCAGTACTTC.